These T cell receptor beta chains were read from a single sample in a study of blood T cell repertoires in COVID-19. Using immunoSEQ multiplex PCR, the repertoire was profiled, and TCRdb retains in-frame clones only, with some absent. Of about 130,000 clones listed, roughly nine tenths are singletons. Source material: peripheral blood. Receptors were obtained from a woman aged 70-85 years with COVID-19, enrolled during active disease. CDR3s include the opening cysteine and the closing phenylalanine or tryptophan. D genes are given only for firm matches. Size values are once, few and many counts, or a class for expanded clones, and some rows have none.

v_gene	j_gene	len	abundance	d_gene	CDR3nt	CDR3aa
TRBV9	TRBJ1-3	18	-	-	TGTGCCAGCAGCCCCCGCCCAGGACAACAGAACTCTGGAAACACCATATATTTT	CASSPRPGQQNSGNTIYF
TRBV6-1	TRBJ1-2	14	-	-	TGTGCCAGCAGTGAGGGCCACTCTAACTATGGCTACACCTTC	CASSEGHSNYGYTF
TRBV6-1	TRBJ2-7	11	-	-	TGTGCCAGCAGTGAATTGGGGCAGCAGTACTTC	CASSELGQQYF
TRBV2	TRBJ2-7	13	-	-	TGTGCCAGCTCCCCAGGAAGGTCCTACGAGCAGTACTTC	CASSPGRSYEQYF
TRBV5-5	TRBJ1-4	14	-	-	TGTGCCAGCAGCTTGGTTCGTCCTACCCAAAAACTGTTTTTT	CASSLVRPTQKLFF
TRBV19	TRBJ2-1	12	-	TRBD2	TGTGCCAGTAGTATGGGAGGGAATGAGCAGTTCTTC	CASSMGGNEQFF
TRBV18	TRBJ1-1	13	-	-	TGTGCCAGCTCAGGGGCCTTGAACACTGAAGCTTTCTTT	CASSGALNTEAFF
TRBV3-1/TRBV3-2	TRBJ1-2	14	-	TRBD1	TGTGCCAGCAGCCAATGGACAGGGGAGGTTGGCTACACCTTC	CASSQWTGEVGYTF
TRBV12-5	TRBJ2-5	16	-	TRBD2	TGTGCTAGTGCCCCCACCACTAGCGGGGGAACGGAGACCCAGTACTTC	CASAPTTSGGTETQYF
TRBV4-1	TRBJ1-2	16	-	-	TGCGCCAGCAGCCAAGAACCGGGACACCTTTCCTATGGCTACACCTTC	CASSQEPGHLSYGYTF
TRBV25-1	TRBJ2-7	14	-	TRBD1	TGTGCCAGCAGTGCTCTCAGGGGGTCCTACGAGCAGTACTTC	CASSALRGSYEQYF
TRBV25-1	TRBJ1-1	17	-	-	TGTGCCAGCAGTGCTTATCCCGGGACACCGATGAACACTGAAGCTTTCTTT	CASSAYPGTPMNTEAFF
TRBV3-1/TRBV3-2	TRBJ2-1	16	-	TRBD2	TGTGCCAGCAGCCGATTACCCGGGGGGGCCTACAATGAGCAGTTCTTC	CASSRLPGGAYNEQFF
TRBV28	TRBJ2-2	16	-	-	TGTGCCAGCAGGAAACACCGGACGGGAAACACCGGGGAGCTGTTTTTT	CASRKHRTGNTGELFF
TRBV29-1	TRBJ1-4	13	-	TRBD1	TGCAGCGGAGGGACAGGTTACAATGAAAAACTGTTTTTT	CSGGTGYNEKLFF
TRBV27	TRBJ2-7	16	-	TRBD1	TGTGCCAGCAGTTTACAACCGGGACAGAAGACGGGAGAGCAGTACTTC	CASSLQPGQKTGEQYF
TRBV5-1	TRBJ2-7	15	-	-	TGCGCCAGCAGCTTGGAGTCTGCGGCGAACTACGAGCAGTACTTC	CASSLESAANYEQYF
TRBV6-9	TRBJ1-6	16	few	-	TGTGCCAGCAGTTCCCACACCCGGGGGGATAATTCACCCCTCCACTTT	CASSSHTRGDNSPLHF
TRBV2	TRBJ1-2	17	-	TRBD1	TGTGCCAGCAGTGAACAGGGACAGGGGATCCCCTACTATGGCTACACCTTC	CASSEQGQGIPYYGYTF
TRBV15	TRBJ1-1	17	once	-	TGTGCCACCAGCAGAGGAGATGCCCCAGGAATGAACACTGAAGCTTTCTTT	CATSRGDAPGMNTEAFF
TRBV5-1	TRBJ1-3	17	once	TRBD1	TGCGCCAGCAGCTTGCCCGGGACAGGGGACTCTGGAAACACCATATATTTT	CASSLPGTGDSGNTIYF
TRBV18	TRBJ1-1	16	-	-	TGTGCCAGCTCCCCCGGTTGGGCCGGAGGGAACACTGAAGCTTTCTTT	CASSPGWAGGNTEAFF
TRBV7-8	TRBJ1-2	15	-	-	TGTGCCAGCAGCGCAAATCAGGGGACCCAGGCTGGCTACACCTTC	CASSANQGTQAGYTF
TRBV7-8	TRBJ1-5	14	few	-	TGTGCCAGCACGATAGGACAGACTAATCAGCCCCAGCATTTT	CASTIGQTNQPQHF
TRBV6-5	TRBJ2-7	13	once	-	TGTGCCAGCAGCGAGGACGGGACCTACGAGCAGTACTTC	CASSEDGTYEQYF
TRBV5-1	TRBJ2-6	19	once	TRBD2	TGCGCCAGCAGCTACTGGACTAGCGGGGGTCTCTCTGGGGCCAACGTCCTGACTTTC	CASSYWTSGGLSGANVLTF
TRBV3-1/TRBV3-2	TRBJ2-3	16	once	TRBD2	TGTGCCAGCAGCGAACCTAGCGGGGGGGCCTGGAATACGCAGTATTTT	CASSEPSGGAWNTQYF
TRBV9	TRBJ1-2	15	-	TRBD1	TGTGCCAGCAGCGTAGGGGGACAGCTTAACTATGGCTACACCTTC	CASSVGGQLNYGYTF
TRBV20-1	TRBJ1-6	10	-	-	TGCAGTGCTAGTCGCGCACCCCTCCACTTT	CSASRAPLHF
TRBV7-9	TRBJ2-7	14	few	TRBD1	TGTGCCAGCAGCCAAAACCGGGACAGTTACGAGCAGTACTTC	CASSQNRDSYEQYF
TRBV16	TRBJ2-7	12	-	-	TGTGCCAGCAGCCAATTTGGAGCCGAGCAGTGCTTC	CASSQFGAEQCF
TRBV10-3	TRBJ1-2	16	-	TRBD1	TGTGCCATCAGTGAGTCTCTCGGGACAGATAACTATGGCTACACCTTC	CAISESLGTDNYGYTF
TRBV4-1	TRBJ2-7	13	-	-	TGCGCCAGCAGCCAATTCTTCGGCTACGAGCAGTACTTC	CASSQFFGYEQYF
TRBV30	TRBJ2-2	15	few	-	TGTGCCTGGAGTAGGGGGTTACCGAACACCGGGGAGCTGTTTTTT	CAWSRGLPNTGELFF
TRBV30	TRBJ1-2	13	-	-	TGTGCCTGGAGTGTAAACAGGGTCGGTGGCTACACCTTC	CAWSVNRVGGYTF
TRBV19	TRBJ1-6	17	-	TRBD1	TGTGCCAGTAGTTCCGGACAGGGATTCTCCTATAATTCACCCCTCCACTTT	CASSSGQGFSYNSPLHF
TRBV2	TRBJ2-5	12	-	-	TGTGCCAGCAGTGACGGTAGAGAGACCCAGTACTTC	CASSDGRETQYF
TRBV5-1	TRBJ2-1	16	-	TRBD2	TGCGCCAGCAGCCCGGGACTAGCGCTTTCCTACAATGAGCAGTTCTTC	CASSPGLALSYNEQFF
TRBV11-2	TRBJ1-1	14	-	-	TGTGCCAGCAGCTCCCTCAGGGGATCCACTGAAGCTTTCTTT	CASSSLRGSTEAFF
TRBV24-1	TRBJ2-3	15	-	-	TGTGCCACCAGTGATTTGCGACGGGGAACAGATACGCAGTATTTT	CATSDLRRGTDTQYF
TRBV1	TRBJ2-1	17	once	-	TGCACCAGCAGCCAAGGCGGCCGCCTAGCGGGGGGAGATGAGCAGTTCTTC	CTSSQGGRLAGGDEQFF
TRBV2	TRBJ2-7	14	-	-	TGTGCCAGCAGTGTGCCGGGGGTGGTCGGCGAGCAGTACTTC	CASSVPGVVGEQYF
TRBV3-1/TRBV3-2	TRBJ1-3	15	-	-	TGTGCCAGCCAGGAAGCTGGGGGGACTGGACACACCATATATTTT	CASQEAGGTGHTIYF
TRBV29-1	TRBJ1-1	15	-	-	TGCAGCGCTACTATTACAGGGAGCTCGAGCACTGAAGCTTTCTTT	CSATITGSSSTEAFF
TRBV29-1	TRBJ2-1	12	-	-	TGCAGCCCCCAACCACAGGACAATGAGCAGTTCTTC	CSPQPQDNEQFF
TRBV28	TRBJ1-2	17	once	-	TGTGCCAGCAGTTTTTCGGGATGGAGGACGGAAAACTATGGCTACACCTTC	CASSFSGWRTENYGYTF
TRBV7-9	TRBJ2-2	19	once	TRBD2	TGTGCCAGCAGCTTCGGAGGGACTAGCGGGGGACCCTGGACCGGGGAGCTGTTTTTT	CASSFGGTSGGPWTGELFF
TRBV11-2	TRBJ2-1	15	-	TRBD1	TGTGCCAGCGGGACAGGGGACAGCTCCTACAATGAGCAGTTCTTC	CASGTGDSSYNEQFF
TRBV7-9	TRBJ2-5	15	-	TRBD2	TGTGCCAGCAGCTTAGAACTAGCGGGGTTAGAGACCCAGTACTTC	CASSLELAGLETQYF
TRBV11-2	TRBJ2-7	15	-	-	TGTGCCAGCAGCTTAGATGCCGGGAAAGCTTGGGAGCAGTACTTC	CASSLDAGKAWEQYF
TRBV5-1	TRBJ1-1	14	-	-	TGCGCCAGCAGCACAGGACCCACGAACACTGAAGCTTTCTTT	CASSTGPTNTEAFF
TRBV5-5	TRBJ1-1	14	-	-	TGTGCCAGCAGACTATCCGGAGGAAACACTGAAGCTTTCTTT	CASRLSGGNTEAFF
TRBV11-2	TRBJ2-5	14	few	-	TGTGCCAGCAGCTTAGATCAATTCCAAGAGACCCAGTACTTC	CASSLDQFQETQYF
TRBV18	TRBJ2-1	14	-	TRBD2	TGTGCCAGCTCACCGGTGGGGGGGAGGAATGAGCAGTTCTTC	CASSPVGGRNEQFF
TRBV6-6	TRBJ2-7	14	-	TRBD1	TGTGCCAGCAGTTACTTGACAGGGGTCTACGAGCAGTACTTC	CASSYLTGVYEQYF
TRBV9	TRBJ2-4	14	-	-	TGTGCCAGCAGCGTAGTGTCAGGGTTAGGCATTCAGTACTTC	CASSVVSGLGIQYF